This T cell receptor (beta chain) was recorded in a study of T cell responses to AZD1222 COVID-19 vaccine. The study's findings and limits: Recipients of two AZD1222 doses showed rising Spike-specific TCR breadth and depth. Distributed over spike, vaccine-associated CD4 TCRs predominated at 160-218 and 743-854.

Profiled with immunoSEQ multiplex PCR; TCRdb holds only in-frame clones, not every one. The repertoire has under 200,000 clones, about 92% of them found once; the top ten carry approximately 4%. Germline V CDR1 and CDR2: SGHTA, FQGNSA. This CDR3 is 15 amino acids long. Trimming removed 3 bases from V and 7 bases from J, with 18 bases in between. Of note for this clone: Its antigen is as yet unknown.

This clonotype was obtained from an adult who received the MenACWY meningococcal vaccine as a control. The source material was peripheral blood, sampled 28 days after the second dose of the MenACWY control vaccine. This rearrangement joins TRBV7-2 to TRBJ1-2; unclear D gene. Written as DNA, the CDR3 is TGTGCCAGCAGCTTGGTCCCATCGGGGAAGACTGGCTACACCTTC. Translating gives CASSLVPSGKTGYTF.